The source of this T cell receptor (beta chain) is a study of T cell repertoires in cytomegalovirus infection. Study-wide points: Cumulated frequencies of public TCR beta families served to identify carriers of CMV plus the relevant HLA. Dominating the ex vivo response were HLA-C-restricted CMV-specific TCR beta clonotypes.

Of note for this clonotype: Its specificity is unknown.

TCRdb processed the reads anew with MiXCR; each CDR3 protein has one entry. The sample has 300,000 or so distinct CDR3 sequences, about 23% seen once. Germline CDR1 SGHNT, CDR2 YENEEA. The CDR3 runs to 16 residues. The ends were cut back, 5 bases at V and 8 bases at J, with 22 bases in the middle. Sequenced: PBMCs. This receptor was obtained from a human donor in good health (CMV status not recorded). Some clones in this sample may be carry-over from other donors' samples. The chain recombines TRBV11-3 with TRBJ2-4; D is possibly TRBD1 or TRBD2 (5 bases each). CDR3 residues: CASSPQAGRQRDIQYF. As DNA, the CDR3 is TGTGCCAGCAGCCCCCAAGCCGGAAGACAGAGGGACATTCAGTACTTC.